This T cell receptor beta chain stems from a study of T cell changes during pregnancy in multiple sclerosis. Method: immunoSEQ multiplex PCR; TCRdb's copy keeps in-frame clones and lacks some. The table includes roughly 30,000 clones, about nine tenths detected once. Germline lookup yields CDR1 MDHEN and CDR2 SYDVKM. V was pared by 5 bases and J by 2 bases, with 4 bases between. The CDR3 has 11 residues. The V gene is TRBV28, the J gene TRBJ2-7; D ambiguous. This clonotype was sampled from a female donor in good health, enrolled as a control in a pregnancy study. The specimen was CD4+ T cells from peripheral blood mononuclear cells, collected in the first trimester of pregnancy. The CDR3 DNA reads TGTGCCAGCAGTCTAACCTACGAGCAGTACTTC. This gives the protein CASSLTYEQYF. The full variable domain, completed using reference TRBV28 and TRBJ2-7, is DVKVTQSSRYLVKRTGEKVFLECVQDMDHENMFWYRQDPGLGLRLIYFSYDVKMKEKGDIPEGYSVSREKKERFSLILESASTNQTSMYLCASSLTYEQYFGPGTRLTVT.